This is a list of T cell receptor beta chains from one sample in a study of T cell repertoires in cytomegalovirus infection. Their target antigens are unknown. TCRdb re-called the reads through MiXCR, storing one row per CDR3 protein. The repertoire consists of just over 450,000 distinct CDR3 sequences, with approximately 46% occurring once and the leading ten covering roughly two fifths. The material sequenced was cultured PBMCs, taken from culture after CMV antigen stimulation. These receptors all come from a human donor in good health (CMV status not recorded). Some clones in this sample may be carry-over from other donors' samples. Both conserved end residues are part of each CDR3. D genes are given only for firm matches. Size tells how often a clone was seen (once, few, many) or the class of an expanded clone, and some rows leave it out.

CDR3aa | CDR3nt | d_gene | j_gene | len | abundance | v_gene
CASSLRTEKYNEQFF | TGTGCCAGCAGCCTACGGACTGAAAAATACAATGAGCAGTTCTTC | - | TRBJ2-1 | 15 | - | TRBV11-3
CASSPGGLEQYF | TGTGCCAGCAGCCCTGGGGGGCTCGAGCAGTACTTC | - | TRBJ2-7 | 12 | - | TRBV5-4
CASSPHPSQGGQPQHF | TGTGCCAGTAGTCCTCACCCCTCACAGGGTGGTCAGCCCCAGCATTTT | - | TRBJ1-5 | 16 | - | TRBV19
CASRLGTGNYGYTF | TGTGCCAGCAGGCTCGGGACAGGGAACTATGGCTACACCTTC | TRBD1 | TRBJ1-2 | 14 | - | TRBV28
CASTAGSSNEQFF | TGTGCCAGCACCGCAGGCTCCTCCAATGAGCAGTTCTTC | - | TRBJ2-1 | 13 | - | TRBV27
CASSLGLASSWETQYF | TGTGCCAGCAGCTTAGGCTTGGCTAGCAGTTGGGAGACCCAGTACTTC | - | TRBJ2-5 | 16 | many | TRBV7-2
CASSFDNNQPQHF | TGTGCCAGCAGCTTCGACAACAATCAGCCCCAGCATTTT | - | TRBJ1-5 | 13 | - | TRBV7-2
CASSPGQPYEQYF | TGTGCCAGCAGTCCGGGACAGCCCTACGAGCAGTACTTC | TRBD1 | TRBJ2-7 | 13 | - | TRBV12-3/TRBV12-4
CSAREISGLDISTDPQYF | TGCAGTGCTAGAGAGATCTCCGGACTAGACATTAGCACAGATCCGCAGTATTTT | TRBD2 | TRBJ2-3 | 18 | - | TRBV20-1
CSARDFRGDEKLFF | TGCAGTGCTAGAGATTTCCGGGGGGATGAAAAACTGTTTTTT | - | TRBJ1-4 | 14 | - | TRBV20-1
CASSLAANSYEQYF | TGTGCCAGCAGCTTAGCGGCGAACTCCTACGAGCAGTACTTC | - | TRBJ2-7 | 14 | - | TRBV7-2
CASSTRDGQETQYF | TGCGCCAGCAGCACCCGGGACGGGCAAGAGACCCAGTACTTC | - | TRBJ2-5 | 14 | once | TRBV4-1
CASSLVAGWAEAFF | TGCGCCAGCAGCTTGGTAGCAGGTTGGGCTGAAGCTTTCTTT | - | TRBJ1-1 | 14 | - | TRBV5-1
CASSSSGLAGTYEQYF | TGTGCCAGCAGCTCCTCCGGATTGGCAGGGACTTACGAGCAGTACTTC | - | TRBJ2-7 | 16 | few | TRBV7-2
CASSDFGYEQYF | TGTGCCAGCAGCGACTTCGGTTACGAGCAGTACTTC | - | TRBJ2-7 | 12 | few | TRBV6-1
CASSLSGNSPLHF | TGTGCCAGCAGTTTAAGTGGGAATTCACCCCTCCACTTT | - | TRBJ1-6 | 13 | few | TRBV12-3/TRBV12-4
CSVSRRLAGGYEQYF | TGCAGCGTTTCAAGAAGACTAGCGGGGGGCTACGAGCAGTACTTC | TRBD2 | TRBJ2-7 | 15 | - | TRBV29-1
CAMSGQSTGELFF | TGTGCCATGAGCGGACAGTCCACCGGGGAGCTGTTTTTT | - | TRBJ2-2 | 13 | few | TRBV10-3
CASSSHGPNEKLFF | TGTGCCAGCAGCTCACACGGGCCTAATGAAAAACTGTTTTTT | - | TRBJ1-4 | 14 | - | TRBV7-9
CASSLVMRDTEAFF | TGTGCCAGCAGCTTAGTGATGAGGGACACTGAAGCTTTCTTT | - | TRBJ1-1 | 14 | - | TRBV7-2
CASSHTQGWQFF | TGTGCCAGCAGCCATACACAGGGTTGGCAGTTCTTC | - | TRBJ2-1 | 12 | few | TRBV6-2/TRBV6-3
CASSGAQGAVVWTEAFF | TGTGCCAGCAGCGGAGCCCAGGGGGCGGTGGTGTGGACTGAAGCTTTCTTT | TRBD1 | TRBJ1-1 | 17 | few | TRBV7-9
CASSPSRDNEQFF | TGTGCCAGCTCACCATCCAGGGACAATGAGCAGTTCTTC | - | TRBJ2-1 | 13 | once | TRBV18
CASSLGRRNQPQHF | TGTGCCAGCAGCTTGGGTCGCCGCAATCAGCCCCAGCATTTT | - | TRBJ1-5 | 14 | - | TRBV5-6
CASSPQGGYNQPQHF | TGTGCCAGCAGCCCTCAGGGGGGGTACAATCAGCCCCAGCATTTT | TRBD1 | TRBJ1-5 | 15 | - | TRBV6-1
CASSNPGQTLGGYTF | TGTGCCAGCAGCAACCCGGGACAGACCCTTGGCGGCTACACCTTC | TRBD1 | TRBJ1-2 | 15 | - | TRBV6-1
CASSLGLAGERDTQYF | TGTGCCAGCAGTCTCGGACTAGCGGGGGAAAGAGATACGCAGTATTTT | TRBD2 | TRBJ2-3 | 16 | - | TRBV28
CASSGGPRTGIQYF | TGTGCCAGCAGTGGCGGACCACGAACGGGCATTCAGTACTTC | - | TRBJ2-4 | 14 | - | TRBV2
CASSLGGAPSLYEQYF | TGTGCCAGCAGTTTAGGGGGGGCCCCGTCATTGTACGAGCAGTACTTC | - | TRBJ2-7 | 16 | few | TRBV12-3/TRBV12-4
CASSPTTTYEQYF | TGTGCCAGCAGCCCCACGACTACCTACGAGCAGTACTTC | - | TRBJ2-7 | 13 | - | TRBV12-3/TRBV12-4
CASSLWAGTEAFF | TGTGCCAGCAGCTTATGGGCCGGCACTGAAGCTTTCTTT | - | TRBJ1-1 | 13 | few | TRBV7-2
CSARDSAVDTQYF | TGCAGTGCTAGAGATAGTGCAGTAGATACGCAGTATTTT | - | TRBJ2-3 | 13 | - | TRBV20-1
CASSQGADFTEAFF | TGTGCCAGCAGCCAAGGGGCAGACTTCACTGAAGCTTTCTTT | - | TRBJ1-1 | 14 | few | TRBV4-2
CASGRGHEQFF | TGTGCCAGCGGCAGGGGGCATGAGCAGTTCTTC | TRBD1 | TRBJ2-1 | 11 | - | TRBV6-2/TRBV6-3
CASLERTNSYEQYF | TGTGCCAGCTTGGAGCGGACCAACTCCTACGAGCAGTACTTC | - | TRBJ2-7 | 14 | - | TRBV7-2
CATSRAETGLSSYEQYF | TGTGCCACCAGCAGGGCGGAGACAGGGCTCAGCTCCTACGAGCAGTACTTC | TRBD1 | TRBJ2-7 | 17 | - | TRBV15
CASSFGLAYDNEQFF | TGTGCCAGCAGTTTCGGACTAGCGTACGACAATGAGCAGTTCTTC | TRBD2 | TRBJ2-1 | 15 | - | TRBV12-3/TRBV12-4
CASSQRGGDIPWQAGANVLTF | TGTGCCAGCAGCCAAAGAGGGGGTGACATTCCTTGGCAGGCTGGGGCCAACGTCCTGACTTTC | - | TRBJ2-6 | 21 | few | TRBV11-3
CASSQGLPGPYEQYF | TGTGCCAGCAGCCAAGGCCTCCCCGGGCCCTACGAGCAGTACTTC | - | TRBJ2-7 | 15 | - | TRBV7-4
CASSYPRQDQETQYF | TGTGCCAGCAGTTACCCCCGACAGGACCAAGAGACCCAGTACTTC | - | TRBJ2-5 | 15 | - | TRBV6-6